This paragraph reports one T cell receptor (beta chain). The table lists this clonotype with a few counts. Its antigen is not yet known. No much larger clonotype is one base removed from it; base qualities were not supplied. The data are from a study of blood T cells in healthy people across ages (dated by TCRdb to between 2015 and 2016). The study in broad terms: In model experiments, template switching captured roughly one uniquely barcoded TCR beta cDNA molecule for every two T cells. The study measured age-related changes in TCR beta repertoire diversity using deep sequencing normalized with unique cDNA molecular identifiers. Donors were grouped into four age groups: young (average roughly 15 years), middle-aged (39), aged (over 55) and long-lived (less than 85). For two donors (one aged 18 to 30 and one aged 80 or older), the study analyzed two additional independent replicas of 1 million unique cDNA reads from the same blood draw. Beyond this particular receptor, the publication reports: Compared with the aged group, the long-lived group had more naive CD4+ T cells, fewer expanded clones and increased TCR diversity, a pattern suggesting age selection. Donor CMV infection status was unknown, potentially confounding age-related changes in expanded clonotypes. Bulk unsorted PBMC profiling prevented conclusive comparison of naive and antigen-experienced compartments. As age increased, observed TCR beta diversity per million T cells dropped in a roughly linear way, and a significant reduction was already evident by age roughly 36. Estimates of total diversity based on one million sequenced T cells were considered lower bounds and underestimates. A strong correlation was found between observed TCR beta diversity and the percentage of naive T cells measured by flow cytometry.

The 39 donors, aged 6 to 90 years, were systemically healthy Caucasian individuals from Russia. Roughly 9 milliliters of peripheral blood were drawn from each donor into EDTA-treated Vacutainer tubes. PBMCs were isolated by Ficoll-Paque density-gradient centrifugation, with at least 6 million obtained per sample. Trizol reagent was used to extract total RNA from the PBMCs, yielding at least 5 micrograms per sample. For every donor, an aliquot of PBMCs went through flow cytometry to measure the percentages of naive CD45RAhigh/CD27high T cells. Trimming accounts for 3 bases at V and 1 base at J, while the number of junction bases matched to no gene is 11. Looking up the germline V gene yields CDR1 SGDLS and CDR2 YYNGEE. The CDR3 covers 17 residues, taking in both the cysteine and the phenylalanine. The entry retains the CDR3 DNA only, 51 bases that are in frame from base 1. The library was prepared using 5' RACE. The sequencing machine was an Illumina HiSeq 2500. A second PCR of roughly 7 to 11 cycles was performed with a sample-barcoded 5' primer and a J-beta primer mix. A template-switch 5' adaptor carrying 12 random nucleotides introduced a unique molecular identifier onto each TCR beta cDNA molecule. Each sample yielded at least 2.5 million CDR3-containing paired-end reads. First-strand cDNA was synthesized from all RNA with the Mint cDNA synthesis kit, primed by a TRBC-specific oligonucleotide. Following uracil-DNA glycosylase treatment, all cDNA underwent a first 18-cycle PCR with the universal primers M1SS and BC2_uni_R. Per the authors' processing: Each sample was normalized by randomly selecting 1 million high-quality reads, each carrying a distinct molecular identifier. Instead of being binned into consensus sequences, reads that shared molecular identifiers were thrown out. MiTCR, set to a Q25 quality threshold and the strictest error-elimination algorithm, was used for CDR3 identification, clonotype clustering and error correction. A nonparametric unseen species model with Euler transformation was used to estimate a lower bound on total TCR beta diversity. The public reads were reprocessed in TCRdb via fastp at Q25 and MiXCR, keeping in-frame beta chains. A single entry per CDR3 protein holds the most common genes and DNA from its merged rows. The V and J calls and clone size are TCRdb's, not the authors'. For this sample the table gives fewer than 650,000 distinct CDR3 sequences, of which 25% to 35% were detected only once. The ten most abundant clones make up 3% to 4.5% of the sample.

This same sample was also part of a study on T cells of mothers and their children. As the second study states: The donors were nine systemically healthy Caucasian individuals, made up of three mothers and their six children. cDNA synthesis consumed the entire amount of extracted RNA, loaded at around 1.5 ug RNA in each 15 ul reaction. In the second PCR, the M1S primer introduced both the sample barcodes and 2-4 random nucleotides. Over 9.5 million TCR beta CDR3 reads were obtained for each mother, and 2.5 million to 3 million reads were obtained for each child. TCR recombination output is similarly shaped by thymic selection in related and unrelated pairs, with a minor effect exerted by inherited differences. Normalized repertoire overlap was always found to be slightly, but never significantly, higher in related mother-child pairs than in unrelated mother-child pairs. Persistent microchimeric T cell clones were not detected, at a sensitivity of around 95 clones per million clonotypes. Deep NGS was used in the study to compare the TCR beta repertoires of mothers and children and to look for features that separate related mother-child pairs from unrelated individuals. Mothers averaged around 43 +/- 4 years of age and children averaged about 10 +/- 4 years. After adapter ligation was performed with NEBNext reagents, the libraries were sequenced on an Illumina HiSeq 2000 with 100+100 nt paired-end reads. To prevent cross-contamination, the mother and child libraries were prepared one month apart and sequenced in separate runs. For each donor, between roughly 450,000 and 2,100,000 distinct TCR beta clonotypes were identified. Naive TCR beta clonotypes were estimated from low-frequency clonotypes matched to each donor's FACS-determined naive share, without sorting.

Recombination linked TRBV9 to TRBJ2-5, and TRBD2 aligns with 8 junction nucleotides. The TCR was taken from a boy younger than 10 in good health. The specimen was blood. The DNA is as follows: TGTGCCAGCAGCGGTCCGGGGGGGACTAGGACCCAAGAGACCCAGTACTTC. This encodes CASSGPGGTRTQETQYF. The reference TRBV9 and TRBJ2-5 proteins fill in what lies around the CDR3, so the full variable domain reads DSGVTQTPKHLITATGQRVTLRCSPRSGDLSVYWYQQSLDQGLQFLIQYYNGEERAKGNILERFSAQQFPDLHSELNLSSLELGDSALYFCASSGPGGTRTQETQYFGPGTRLLVL.